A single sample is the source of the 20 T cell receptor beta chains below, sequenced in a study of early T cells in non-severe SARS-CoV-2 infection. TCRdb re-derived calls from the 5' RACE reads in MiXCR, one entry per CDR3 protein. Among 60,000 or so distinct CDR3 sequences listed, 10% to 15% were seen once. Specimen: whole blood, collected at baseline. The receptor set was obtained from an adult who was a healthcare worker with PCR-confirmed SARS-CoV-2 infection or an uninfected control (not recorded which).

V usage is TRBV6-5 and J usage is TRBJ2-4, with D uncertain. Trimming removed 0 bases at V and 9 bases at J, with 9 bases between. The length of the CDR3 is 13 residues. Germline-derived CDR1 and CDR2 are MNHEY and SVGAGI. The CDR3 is CASSYSVFGIQYF. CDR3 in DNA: TGTGCCAGCAGTTACTCGGTTTTCGGCATTCAGTACTTC.

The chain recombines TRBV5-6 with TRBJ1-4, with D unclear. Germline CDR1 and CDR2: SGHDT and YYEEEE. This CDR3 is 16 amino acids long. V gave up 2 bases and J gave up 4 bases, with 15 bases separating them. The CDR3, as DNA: TGTGCCAGCAGCTTTTCAGAGCGGGGTGGTAATGAAAAACTGTTTTTT. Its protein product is CASSFSERGGNEKLFF. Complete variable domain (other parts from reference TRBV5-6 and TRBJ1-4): DAGVTQSPTHLIKTRGQQVTLRCSPKSGHDTVSWYQQALGQGPQFIFQYYEEEERQRGNFPDRFSGHQFPNYSSELNVNALLLGDSALYLCASSFSERGGNEKLFFGSGTQLSVL.

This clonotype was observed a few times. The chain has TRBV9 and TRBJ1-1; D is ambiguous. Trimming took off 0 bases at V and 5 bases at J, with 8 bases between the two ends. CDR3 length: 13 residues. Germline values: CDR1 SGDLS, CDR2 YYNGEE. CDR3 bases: TGTGCCAGCAGCGTAGCCTCTTTTACTGAAGCTTTCTTT. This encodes CASSVASFTEAFF.

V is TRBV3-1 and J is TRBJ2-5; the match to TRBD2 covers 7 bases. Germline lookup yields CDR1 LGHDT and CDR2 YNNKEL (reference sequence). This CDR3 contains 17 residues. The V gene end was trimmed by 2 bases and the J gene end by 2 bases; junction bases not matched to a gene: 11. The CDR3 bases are TGTGCCAGCAGCCAATTTGGTCTAGCGGACACTCAAGAGACCCAGTACTTC. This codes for CASSQFGLADTQETQYF.

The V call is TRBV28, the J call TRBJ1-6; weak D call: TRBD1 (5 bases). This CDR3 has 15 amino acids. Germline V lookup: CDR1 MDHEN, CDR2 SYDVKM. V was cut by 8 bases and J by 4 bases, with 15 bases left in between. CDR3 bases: TGTGCCAGCTATCAGGGACCTTATTATAATTCACCCCTCCACTTT. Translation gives CASYQGPYYNSPLHF.

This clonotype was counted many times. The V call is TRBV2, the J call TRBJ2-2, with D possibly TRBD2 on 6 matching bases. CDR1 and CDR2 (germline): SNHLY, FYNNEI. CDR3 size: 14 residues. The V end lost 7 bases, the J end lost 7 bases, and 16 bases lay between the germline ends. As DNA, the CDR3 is TGTGCCAGCACTCCCCGGGGGTTTGGCGGGGAGCTGTTTTTT. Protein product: CASTPRGFGGELFF.

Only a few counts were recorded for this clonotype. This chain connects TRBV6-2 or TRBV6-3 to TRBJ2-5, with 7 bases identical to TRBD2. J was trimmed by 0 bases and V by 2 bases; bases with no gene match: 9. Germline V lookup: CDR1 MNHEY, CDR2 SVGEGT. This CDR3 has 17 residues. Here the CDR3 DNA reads TGTGCCAGCAGTTACGGCGGGAGTACCCAGTACCAAGAGACCCAGTACTTC. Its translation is CASSYGGSTQYQETQYF.

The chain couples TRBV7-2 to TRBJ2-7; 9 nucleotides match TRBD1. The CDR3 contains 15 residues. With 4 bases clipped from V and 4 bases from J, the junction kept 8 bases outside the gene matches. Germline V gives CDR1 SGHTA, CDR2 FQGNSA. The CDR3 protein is CASSWGQGKSYEQYF. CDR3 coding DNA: TGTGCCAGCAGCTGGGGACAGGGAAAATCTTACGAGCAGTACTTC.

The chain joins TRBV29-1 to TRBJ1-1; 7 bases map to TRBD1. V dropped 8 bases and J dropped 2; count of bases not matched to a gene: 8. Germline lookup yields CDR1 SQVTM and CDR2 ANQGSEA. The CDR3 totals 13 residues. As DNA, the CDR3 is TGCAGCTCAGGAGGAGGGGGCAACACTGAAGCTTTCTTT. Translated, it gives CSSGGGGNTEAFF.

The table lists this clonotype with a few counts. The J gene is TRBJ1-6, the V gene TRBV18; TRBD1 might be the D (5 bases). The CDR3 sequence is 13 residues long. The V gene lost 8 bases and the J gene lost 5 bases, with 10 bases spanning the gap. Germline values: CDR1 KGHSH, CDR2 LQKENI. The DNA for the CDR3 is TGTGCCAGCGTACAGGATAATAATTCACCCCTCCACTTT. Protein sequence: CASVQDNNSPLHF.

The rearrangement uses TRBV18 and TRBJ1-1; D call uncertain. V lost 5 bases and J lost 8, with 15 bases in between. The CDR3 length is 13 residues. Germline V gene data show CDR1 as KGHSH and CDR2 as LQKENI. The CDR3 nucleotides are TGTGCCAGCTCAACGGAGTCAAGGCTCGAAGCTTTCTTT. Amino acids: CASSTESRLEAFF.

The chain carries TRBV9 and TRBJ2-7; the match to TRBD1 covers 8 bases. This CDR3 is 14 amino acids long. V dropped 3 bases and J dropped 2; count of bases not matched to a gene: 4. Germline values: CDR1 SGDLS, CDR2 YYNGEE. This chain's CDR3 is CASSGGQDPYEQYF. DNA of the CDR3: TGTGCCAGCAGCGGGGGACAGGACCCCTACGAGCAGTACTTC.

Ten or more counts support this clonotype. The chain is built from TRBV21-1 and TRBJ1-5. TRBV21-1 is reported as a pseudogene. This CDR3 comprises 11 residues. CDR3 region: CASSKGQPQHF. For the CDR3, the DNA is TGTGCCAGCAGCAAGGGTCAGCCCCAGCATTTT.

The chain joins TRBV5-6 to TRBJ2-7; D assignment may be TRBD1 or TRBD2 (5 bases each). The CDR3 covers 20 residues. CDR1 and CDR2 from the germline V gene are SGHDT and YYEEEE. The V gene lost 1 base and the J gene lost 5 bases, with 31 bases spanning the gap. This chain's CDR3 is CASSLMDLRATRGKGDEQYF. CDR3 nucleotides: TGTGCCAGCAGCTTGATGGACCTGCGGGCCACCCGGGGTAAAGGGGACGAGCAGTACTTC.

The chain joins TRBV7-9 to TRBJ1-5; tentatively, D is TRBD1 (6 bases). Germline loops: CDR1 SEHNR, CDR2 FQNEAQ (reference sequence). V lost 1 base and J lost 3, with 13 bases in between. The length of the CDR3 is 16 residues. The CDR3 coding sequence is TGTGCCAGCAGCTTAGTTGGTCAGGGGATCAATCAGCCCCAGCATTTT. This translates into CASSLVGQGINQPQHF.

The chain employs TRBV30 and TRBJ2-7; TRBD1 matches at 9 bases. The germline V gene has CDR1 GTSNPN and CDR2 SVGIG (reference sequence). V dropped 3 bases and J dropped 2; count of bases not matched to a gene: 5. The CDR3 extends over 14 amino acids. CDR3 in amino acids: CAWRGTGPTYEQYF. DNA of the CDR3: TGTGCCTGGAGGGGGACAGGGCCAACCTACGAGCAGTACTTC. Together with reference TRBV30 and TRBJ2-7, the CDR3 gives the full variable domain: SQTIHQWPATLVQPVGSPLSLECTVEGTSNPNLYWYRQAAGRGLQLLFYSVGIGQISSEVPQNLSASRPQDRQFILSSKKLLLSDSGFYLCAWRGTGPTYEQYFGPGTRLTVT.

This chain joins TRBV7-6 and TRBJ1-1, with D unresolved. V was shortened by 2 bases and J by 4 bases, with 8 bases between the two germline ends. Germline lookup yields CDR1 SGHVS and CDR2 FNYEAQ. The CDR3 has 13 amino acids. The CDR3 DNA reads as TGTGCCAGCAGCTTAAAGGAATCCACTGAAGCTTTCTTT. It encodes CASSLKESTEAFF.

The CDR3 loop reads CASVGQGAAKNIQYF. CDR3 nucleotide sequence: TGTGCCAGTGTGGGACAGGGGGCTGCCAAAAACATTCAGTACTTC. This chain links TRBV2 with TRBJ2-4, with TRBD1 identical over 12 bases. The CDR3 runs to 15 residues. V lost 9 bases, J lost 1 base, and 4 bases stayed unmatched. The V gene's germline CDR1 is SNHLY and CDR2 FYNNEI.

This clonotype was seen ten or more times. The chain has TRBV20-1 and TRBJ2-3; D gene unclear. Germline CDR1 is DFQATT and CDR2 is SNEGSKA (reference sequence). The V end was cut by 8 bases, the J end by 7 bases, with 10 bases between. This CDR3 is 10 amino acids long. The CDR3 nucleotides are TGCAGTTCCTTCACGAATACGCAGTATTTT. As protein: CSSFTNTQYF.

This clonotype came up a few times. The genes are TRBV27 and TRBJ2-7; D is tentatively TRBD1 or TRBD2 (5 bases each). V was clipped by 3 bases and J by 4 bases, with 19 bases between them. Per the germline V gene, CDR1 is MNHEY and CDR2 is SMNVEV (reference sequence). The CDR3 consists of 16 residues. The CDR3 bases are TGTGCCAGCAGTTTCAACGGGGTAGGGGCCAATTACGAGCAGTACTTC. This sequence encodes CASSFNGVGANYEQYF.